The next 18 T cell receptor beta chains were all read from a single sample in a study of cytotoxic CD8 clonotypes in ibrutinib-treated CLL. Using immunoSEQ multiplex PCR, the repertoire was profiled, and TCRdb retains in-frame clones only, with some absent. The sample shows 150,000 or so clones, roughly 84% of them seen only once. The specimen was PBMCs, collected at disease progression, from a patient treated with ibrutinib. These receptors all stem from a human donor with chronic lymphocytic leukemia.

The chain uses TRBV7-6 and TRBJ1-5; D possibly corresponds to TRBD1 (5 bases). This CDR3 is 15 amino acids long. Trimming pared 1 base from V and 1 base from J, leaving 8 bases between. Germline V gene sequence: CDR1 SGHVS, CDR2 FNYEAQ. CDR3 coding DNA: TGTGCCAGCAGCTTAGGGGGCGGCAGCAATCAGCCCCAGCATTTT. Amino acids: CASSLGGGSNQPQHF.

J is TRBJ2-2 and V is TRBV5-1, with D maybe TRBD1 (5 bases). Germline V gene lookup returns CDR1 SGHRS and CDR2 YFSETQ. Trimming left V 2 bases short and J 4 bases short, with 9 bases between. The CDR3 loop spans 14 amino acids. In DNA form, the CDR3 reads TGCGCCAGCAGCTTAACAGGAGTCACCGGGGAGCTGTTTTTT. Residues: CASSLTGVTGELFF.

The chain recombines TRBV2 with TRBJ2-2; 7 bases match TRBD2. The junction had 9 bases not matched to a gene; V was cut back by 9 bases and J by 5 bases. Per germline, CDR1 SNHLY and CDR2 FYNNEI. The CDR3 is made up of 14 amino acids. In nucleotides, the CDR3 is TGTGCCAGAGGCTCGGCGGGAGAAACCGGGGAGCTGTTTTTT. It encodes CARGSAGETGELFF.

CDR3 in amino acids: CASSFGGSRSYTGELFF. CDR3 nucleotide sequence: TGCGCCAGCAGCTTCGGCGGGAGTAGGTCATATACCGGGGAGCTGTTTTTT. V usage is TRBV5-1 and J usage is TRBJ2-2, with 7 nucleotides matching TRBD2. V gave up 2 bases and J gave up 5 bases; unmatched junction bases: 12. This CDR3 is 17 amino acids long. The germline V gene encodes CDR1 SGHRS and CDR2 YFSETQ.

The chain uses TRBV6-5 and TRBJ1-5; D is undetermined. Trimming stripped 6 bases from V and 7 bases from J, with 13 bases between. Germline-derived CDR1 and CDR2 are MNHEY and SVGAGI. CDR3 size: 13 residues. This CDR3 is CASSPGRSQPQHF. CDR3 nucleotide sequence: TGTGCCAGCAGCCCCGGACGCAGCCAGCCCCAGCATTTT.

In this sample, this clone turned up once. The genes are TRBV6-6 and TRBJ1-2, with D possibly being TRBD1 (5 bases). Germline values: CDR1 MNHNY, CDR2 SVGAGI (reference sequence). The V and J ends lost 6 bases and 3 bases respectively, with 8 bases between them. This CDR3 spans 12 amino acids. The CDR3: CASRGGDYGYTF. The DNA of the CDR3 is TGTGCCAGCAGGGGAGGGGACTATGGCTACACCTTC.

The rearrangement links TRBV6-5 to TRBJ2-7; possibly TRBD2 for D (5 bases). The CDR3 length is 13 residues. CDR1 is MNHEY and CDR2 is SVGAGI in the germline V gene. V gave up 6 bases and J gave up 3 bases, with 12 bases separating them. The CDR3 is CASSILGSYEQYF. CDR3 nucleotide sequence: TGTGCCAGCAGCATACTAGGCAGCTACGAGCAGTACTTC.

This clone has just one count. V and J are TRBV5-1 and TRBJ2-3, with D possibly called TRBD1 or TRBD2 (5 bases each). CDR1 and CDR2 from the germline V gene are SGHRS and YFSETQ. This CDR3 is built from 17 residues. V lost 1 base to trimming and J lost 2 bases, with 17 bases between them. For the CDR3, the DNA is TGCGCCAGCAGCTTGAATGGGATTGGGACCCCCACAGATACGCAGTATTTT. Translation: CASSLNGIGTPTDTQYF.

This chain uses TRBV7-3 with TRBJ2-7; weak D call: TRBD1 (5 bases). Germline CDR1 reads SGHTA; CDR2 reads FQGTGA. The CDR3 sequence is 15 residues long. Trimming stripped 0 bases from V and 6 bases from J, with 15 bases between. CDR3 sequence: CASSLTRTRVTEQYF. The DNA of the CDR3 is TGTGCCAGCAGCTTAACAAGGACACGGGTGACCGAGCAGTACTTC.

The J gene is TRBJ2-2, the V gene TRBV19, with D perhaps matching TRBD2 (5 bases). The CDR3 spans 15 residues. Germline CDR1 is LNHDA and CDR2 is SQIVND (reference sequence). Trimming removed 3 bases from V and 5 bases from J, with 13 bases in between. The CDR3 region has the DNA TGTGCCAGTAGTATGCAATCGACTAATACCGGGGAGCTGTTTTTT. Its translation: CASSMQSTNTGELFF.

This clone was seen just once. This chain joins TRBV18 and TRBJ1-4; D is possibly TRBD1 (5 bases). This CDR3 has 14 amino acids. Trimming removed 2 bases from V and 8 bases from J, with 12 bases in between. CDR1 KGHSH and CDR2 LQKENI come from the germline V gene. For the CDR3, the DNA is TGTGCCAGCTCACCAAGGCAGGGTAGGGAAAAACTGTTTTTT. It encodes CASSPRQGREKLFF.

V and J are TRBV5-5 and TRBJ2-7, with D perhaps matching TRBD2 (6 bases). CDR3 length equals 14 residues. CDR1 is SGHKS, CDR2 YYEKEE, per germline (reference sequence). V lost 4 bases and J lost 7, with 18 bases in between. The CDR3 sequence is CASSRETRAQEQYF. In nucleotides, the CDR3 is TGTGCCAGCAGCCGCGAGACTAGGGCCCAAGAGCAGTACTTC.

The chain links TRBV6-1 to TRBJ1-5; TRBD1 matches 8 bases. Germline V gene lookup returns CDR1 MNHNS and CDR2 SASEGT. This CDR3 comprises 16 residues. The junction had 4 bases not matched to a gene; V was cut back by 2 bases and J by 1 base. CDR3 coding DNA: TGTGCCAGCAGTGAACCACAGGGGGGAAGCAATCAGCCCCAGCATTTT. Translating it yields CASSEPQGGSNQPQHF.

The chain combines TRBV19 with TRBJ1-1; D not certain. This CDR3 comprises 15 residues. V was pared by 1 base and J by 0 bases, with 9 bases between. CDR1 is LNHDA, CDR2 SQIVND, per germline (reference sequence). The CDR3 protein is CASSIGVGMNTEAFF. The CDR3 DNA is TGTGCCAGTAGTATAGGCGTGGGCATGAACACTGAAGCTTTCTTT.

The genes are TRBV5-1 and TRBJ2-4; D gene unclear. CDR1 and CDR2 from the germline V gene are SGHRS and YFSETQ. There are 15 residues in the CDR3. Trimming removed 5 bases at V and 2 bases at J, with 14 bases between. The CDR3 here is CASREPDLTKNIQYF. The CDR3 nucleotides are TGCGCCAGCAGAGAACCCGATTTGACCAAAAACATTCAGTACTTC.

The CDR3 protein is CASSIRGTSTDTQYF. The CDR3 DNA is TGTGCCAGTAGTATTCGGGGCACTAGCACAGATACGCAGTATTTT. The V gene is TRBV19, the J gene TRBJ2-3; perhaps D is TRBD1 or TRBD2 (5 bases each). V was clipped by 3 bases and J by 0 bases, with 10 bases between them. Germline-derived CDR1 and CDR2 are LNHDA and SQIVND (reference sequence). The CDR3 is made up of 15 amino acids.

DNA of the CDR3: TGTGCCAGCAGTGAAGAACCCGCGGGGGGGGCCAACGTCCTGACTTTC. This translates into CASSEEPAGGANVLTF. The chain recombines TRBV6-1 with TRBJ2-6, with D possibly being TRBD2 (6 bases). Trimming left V 1 base short and J 4 bases short, with 11 bases between. Looked up from germline, CDR1 is MNHNS and CDR2 is SASEGT. The CDR3 extends over 16 amino acids.

In this sample, this clone turned up once. The chain couples TRBV7-6 to TRBJ2-1; D might be TRBD1 (6 bases). V shed 8 bases and J shed 8 bases, with 25 bases lying between them. In germline, CDR1 is SGHVS, CDR2 FNYEAQ. CDR3 size: 16 residues. CDR3 loop: CASGSRTGSAWDEQFF. CDR3 DNA: TGTGCCAGCGGATCGAGAACAGGGTCGGCGTGGGATGAGCAGTTCTTC. Using reference TRBV7-6 and TRBJ2-1 for the parts outside the CDR3, the full variable domain is GAGVSQSPRYKVTKRGQDVALRCDPISGHVSLYWYRQALGQGPEFLTYFNYEAQQDKSGLPNDRFSAERPEGSISTLTIQRTEQRDSAMYRCASGSRTGSAWDEQFFGPGTRLTVL.